This T cell receptor (beta chain) emerged from a study of response to subunit inactivated influenza vaccine. TCRdb ran MiXCR on the RT-PCR reads and lists one entry per CDR3 protein. The sample contains around 750,000 distinct CDR3 sequences, 21% of which appear only once. Trimming removed 5 bases from V and 6 bases from J, with 14 bases in between. The CDR3 is 13 amino acids. This clonotype was observed a handful of times. This rearrangement joins TRBV12-3 or TRBV12-4 to TRBJ2-7; no firm D call. The sequences come from PBMCs from blood, collected 4 to 6 days after vaccination. The sequence was obtained from a man aged 50 or older who received an inactivated influenza vaccine. The CDR3 region is CASSPGPRSEQYF. DNA for the CDR3: TGTGCCAGCAGTCCCGGGCCGAGGAGCGAGCAGTACTTC.